Sequencing of this TCR beta chain was carried out in a study of cytomegalovirus exposure and HLA in healthy donors. With 60 Vbeta and 13 Jbeta primers, the PCR was carried out. The protocol was immunoSEQ multiplex PCR, while the TCRdb copy is restricted to in-frame clones and leaves out a portion. The table has 130,000 to 150,000 clones, around 80% seen once. The material sequenced was PBMCs. This receptor was obtained from a man aged 25 to 45 in good health and CMV-seronegative.

Here the CDR3 DNA reads TGTGCCAGCTCACCCAGGGAACAGGGAGATGGCTACACCTTC. It is translated as CASSPREQGDGYTF. The chain has TRBV18 and TRBJ1-2; D perhaps matches TRBD1 (6 bases). There are 14 residues in the CDR3. Germline lookup yields CDR1 KGHSH and CDR2 LQKENI. V shed 3 bases and J shed 6 bases, with 14 bases lying between them.